This T cell receptor (beta chain) was captured by sequencing in a study of blood T cell repertoires in COVID-19. About the research overall: Spain, Italy and the United States supplied samples that represented acute and convalescent COVID-19. In each case, the material was cDNA or gDNA derived from T cells, B-cell-depleted T cells, or PBMCs.

Trimming took off 2 bases at V and 5 bases at J, with 12 bases between the two ends. CDR1 SGHTA and CDR2 FQGTGA come from the germline V gene. The CDR3 spans 15 residues. This clone showed up just once. Assay: immunoSEQ multiplex PCR; the TCRdb copy retains only in-frame clones and omits some. Of 150,000 to 200,000 clones listed, 80% to 90% are singletons. The genes are TRBV7-3 and TRBJ2-2; tentative D call: TRBD1 (5 bases). The material sequenced was peripheral blood. The TCR originated in a man aged 55 to 70 with acute or convalescent COVID-19. The CDR3 sequence: CASSLFAAGTGELFF. The CDR3 nucleotides are TGTGCCAGCAGCTTATTTGCGGCAGGGACCGGGGAGCTGTTTTTT.